The next 26 T cell receptor beta chains were all read from a single sample in a study of T-cell reconstitution after alpha-beta-depleted transplantation in children. A TCRbeta library incorporating unique molecular identifiers was prepared. TCRdb itself ran the PCR reads through MiXCR, one entry per CDR3 protein. The sample lists some 490,000 distinct CDR3 sequences, 9.5% to 15% seen once, with 4.5% to 6% in the top ten. The sequencing used PBMCs from the stem cell graft donor, collected from the stem cell graft. The receptors shown here come from a human donor who donated a stem cell graft to a child with combined immunodeficiency.

The V gene is TRBV7-3, the J gene TRBJ2-7; 8 nucleotides match TRBD1. Germline V gives CDR1 SGHTA, CDR2 FQGTGA. Trimming took 5 bases from V and 5 from J; bases not matched to a gene: 11. CDR3 size: 15 residues. The CDR3 bases are TGTGCCAGCAGCCTTATTCAGGGGGCGCAGAACGAGCAGTACTTC. Its protein product is CASSLIQGAQNEQYF.

This chain joins TRBV15 and TRBJ2-7; the D is unclear. The germline V gene encodes CDR1 LNHNV and CDR2 YYDKDF (reference sequence). Trimming pared 0 bases from V and 0 bases from J, leaving 6 bases between. The CDR3 sequence is 14 residues long. The CDR3 nucleotides read TGTGCCACCAGCAGAGAGAGGCCCTCCTACGAGCAGTACTTC. Translation gives CATSRERPSYEQYF. Looking up the rest from reference TRBV15 and TRBJ2-7 gives the full variable domain: DAMVIQNPRYQVTQFGKPVTLSCSQTLNHNVMYWYQQKSSQAPKLLFHYYDKDFNNEADTPDNFQSRRPNTSFCFLDIRSPGLGDTAMYLCATSRERPSYEQYFGPGTRLTVT.

The table lists this clonotype with many counts. The CDR3 is CASSYPRAGTTEAFF. The CDR3 DNA is TGTGCCAGCAGTTACCCCAGGGCGGGGACGACTGAAGCTTTCTTT. The rearrangement joins TRBV6-5 to TRBJ1-1; D possibly corresponds to TRBD1 (5 bases). Germline CDR1 MNHEY, CDR2 SVGAGI. Trimming pared 2 bases from V and 5 bases from J, leaving 15 bases between. CDR3 size: 15 residues.

The chain has TRBV20-1 and TRBJ2-7; D is perhaps TRBD1 or TRBD2 (6 bases each). Germline-derived CDR1 and CDR2 are DFQATT and SNEGSKA (reference sequence). Trimming took 0 bases from V and 0 from J, leaving 15 bases between them. The CDR3 extends over 16 amino acids. The CDR3 nucleotides read TGCAGTGCTAGAGATCGGGGGCCCCTTCGCTCCTACGAGCAGTACTTC. It codes for CSARDRGPLRSYEQYF.

This clonotype was counted many times. The gene calls are TRBV27 and TRBJ2-2; D gene unclear. V was clipped by 2 bases and J by 2 bases, with 12 bases between them. From germline, CDR1 is MNHEY and CDR2 SMNVEV (reference sequence). The CDR3 consists of 16 residues. CDR3 bases: TGTGCCAGCAGTTTAGCTGGGTTGGGAAACACCGGGGAGCTGTTTTTT. Encoded protein: CASSLAGLGNTGELFF.

This clonotype was seen at least ten times. The gene calls are TRBV27 and TRBJ1-6, with 7 positions matching TRBD1. The CDR3 contains 16 residues. V was pared by 0 bases and J by 6 bases, with 5 bases of the junction left unmatched. Germline V gene data show CDR1 as MNHEY and CDR2 as SMNVEV (reference sequence). CDR3 in amino acids: CASSLSRDRPNSPLHF. The DNA for the CDR3 is TGTGCCAGCAGTTTATCGCGGGACAGACCTAATTCACCCCTCCACTTT.

This clonotype has ten or more counts. J is TRBJ2-3 and V is TRBV5-1, with TRBD2 identical over 10 bases. Germline trimming cut 7 bases from V and 0 bases from J; bases unmatched to any gene: 8. Germline CDR1 and CDR2: SGHRS and YFSETQ. The CDR3 is made up of 16 amino acids. This CDR3 reads CASVPGLATSTDTQYF. Here the CDR3 DNA reads TGCGCCAGCGTTCCGGGACTAGCGACTAGCACAGATACGCAGTATTTT.

V gene TRBV12-3 or TRBV12-4 combines with J gene TRBJ2-7; a possible D gene is TRBD1 (6 bases). The CDR3 runs to 14 residues. V was pared by 6 bases and J by 2 bases, with 14 bases between. The CDR3 region has the DNA TGTGCCAGCAGCAAGGGGGTGACCACCTACGAGCAGTACTTC. It specifies CASSKGVTTYEQYF.

This clonotype was recorded many times. This rearrangement joins TRBV7-9 to TRBJ2-7; tentatively, D is TRBD1 or TRBD2 (5 bases each). CDR3 length equals 16 residues. Looked up from germline, CDR1 is SEHNR and CDR2 is FQNEAQ (reference sequence). The V and J ends lost 3 bases and 4 bases respectively, with 19 bases between them. The CDR3 loop reads CASSLGPGSIAYEQYF. The CDR3 DNA sequence: TGTGCCAGCAGCTTGGGGCCAGGGAGTATCGCTTACGAGCAGTACTTC.

This clonotype appeared a few times. This chain links TRBV5-6 with TRBJ2-5, with D possibly TRBD1 on 6 matching bases. The CDR3 is 15 amino acids. The germline V and J ends were trimmed by 2 bases and 5 bases, with 16 bases remaining between them. Germline lookup yields CDR1 SGHDT and CDR2 YYEEEE. CDR3 sequence: CASSFWGRGEETQYF. DNA for the CDR3: TGTGCCAGCAGCTTTTGGGGCAGGGGAGAGGAGACCCAGTACTTC. Supplemented by reference TRBV5-6 and TRBJ2-5, the full variable domain reads DAGVTQSPTHLIKTRGQQVTLRCSPKSGHDTVSWYQQALGQGPQFIFQYYEEEERQRGNFPDRFSGHQFPNYSSELNVNALLLGDSALYLCASSFWGRGEETQYFGPGTRLLVL.

In regard to this clonotype: A read error may produce the germline difference seen at one junction end. The gene calls are TRBV20-1 and TRBJ2-4, with TRBD2 identical over 7 bases. Germline CDR1 is DFQATT and CDR2 is SNEGSKA (reference sequence). The CDR3 is 17 residues long. CDR3 sequence reads: CSASGTISWFGKDIQYF. In nucleotides, the CDR3 is TGCAGTGCTTCCGGGACTATCTCTTGGTTCGGCAAAGACATTCAGTACTTC.

This clonotype was observed many times. V gene TRBV6-2 or TRBV6-3 combines with J gene TRBJ2-7; 7 bases are a match to TRBD1. The CDR3 is 15 amino acids. Germline V lookup: CDR1 MNHEY, CDR2 SVGEGT. Trimming at V came to 0 bases and at J to 6 bases, leaving 8 bases not matched to a gene. The DNA for the CDR3 is TGTGCCAGCAGTTACTCGCCGGACAGGACGGGCGAGCAGTACTTC. It translates to CASSYSPDRTGEQYF.

This clonotype occurred a few times. V is TRBV27 and J is TRBJ2-7; no firm D call. Deletions cut 0 bases from V and 4 bases from J, with 16 bases between. Germline CDR1 reads MNHEY; CDR2 reads SMNVEV (reference sequence). The CDR3 spans 16 residues. The CDR3 protein is CASSLSGPLAYYEQYF. In DNA form, the CDR3 reads TGTGCCAGCAGTTTATCCGGACCCCTTGCGTATTACGAGCAGTACTTC.

The chain is built from TRBV2 and TRBJ1-6; D not resolved. V lost 3 bases, J lost 7 bases, and 10 bases lay in between. This CDR3 region has 14 residues. Germline values: CDR1 SNHLY, CDR2 FYNNEI. The CDR3 reads CASSDGQWNSPLHF. CDR3 coding DNA: TGTGCCAGCAGTGACGGCCAGTGGAATTCACCCCTCCACTTT.

The gene calls are TRBV28 and TRBJ2-5, with D possibly matching TRBD1 (6 bases). Germline values: CDR1 MDHEN, CDR2 SYDVKM. V lost 3 bases to trimming and J lost 1 base, with 12 bases between them. The length of the CDR3 is 15 residues. CDR3 amino acids: CASSFPGRGQETQYF. The CDR3 region has the DNA TGTGCCAGCAGTTTTCCCGGCAGGGGCCAAGAGACCCAGTACTTC.

The chain is built from TRBV29-1 and TRBJ2-5, with D unclear. CDR3 length equals 13 residues. Germline loops: CDR1 SQVTM, CDR2 ANQGSEA. V shed 4 bases and J shed 2 bases, with 11 bases lying between them. CDR3 sequence: CSVVWTWQETQYF. As DNA, the CDR3 is TGCAGCGTTGTTTGGACGTGGCAAGAGACCCAGTACTTC.

The V gene is TRBV4-3, the J gene TRBJ2-7, with D possibly matching TRBD2 (7 bases). The CDR3 length is 18 residues. From germline, CDR1 is LGHNA and CDR2 YSLEER. With 0 bases removed from V and 4 bases from J, the gap between germline ends came to 22 bases. The CDR3 coding sequence is TGCGCCAGCAGCCAAGATTCATTAGGGGGGGGCTTGGATTACGAGCAGTACTTC. This translates into CASSQDSLGGGLDYEQYF.

This clonotype was picked up a small number of times. The rearrangement uses TRBV5-1 and TRBJ2-2, with 14 positions matching TRBD2. The germline V gene encodes CDR1 SGHRS and CDR2 YFSETQ. The V and J ends lost 3 bases and 2 bases, in that order; junction bases with no gene match: 3. The CDR3 totals 17 residues. The CDR3 sequence is CASSSGLAGANTGELFF. CDR3 nucleotides: TGCGCCAGCAGCTCGGGACTAGCGGGGGCCAACACCGGGGAGCTGTTTTTT.

This clonotype was counted a few times. V usage is TRBV12-3 or TRBV12-4 and J usage is TRBJ2-5; 7 bases align to TRBD2. J was trimmed by 5 bases and V by 1 base; bases with no gene match: 4. The CDR3 sequence is 14 residues long. The CDR3 here is CASSLGWEGETQYF. Here the CDR3 DNA reads TGTGCCAGCAGTTTAGGGTGGGAGGGGGAGACCCAGTACTTC.

This clonotype appeared a few times. This chain uses TRBV7-9 with TRBJ2-7; D may be TRBD1 or TRBD2 (6 bases each). Germline-derived CDR1 and CDR2 are SEHNR and FQNEAQ (reference sequence). Between the trimmed V and J ends, which lost 4 bases and 5 bases, there was a span of 18 bases. The CDR3 is made up of 15 amino acids. The DNA of the CDR3 is TGTGCCAGCAGCTACACGGAAAGGGGGACTCACGAGCAGTACTTC. Protein: CASSYTERGTHEQYF.

This clonotype has more than one count but fewer than ten. The chain's CDR3 is CASSLGGRVSYEQYF. The DNA of the CDR3 is TGTGCCAGCAGTTTAGGGGGGCGCGTCTCCTACGAGCAGTACTTC. The J gene is TRBJ2-7, the V gene TRBV27; either TRBD1 or TRBD2 may fit D (6 bases each). The V end was cut by 2 bases, the J end by 0 bases, with 11 bases between. This CDR3 has 15 residues. Germline V gene sequence: CDR1 MNHEY, CDR2 SMNVEV (reference sequence).

This clonotype was observed a few times. This sequence joins TRBV7-3 and TRBJ2-1, with TRBD1 matching 7 bases. The V gene end was trimmed by 5 bases and the J gene end by 10 bases; junction bases not matched to a gene: 8. The CDR3 runs to 13 residues. Germline values: CDR1 SGHTA, CDR2 FQGTGA. The CDR3 region is CASSPRGGLEQFF. As DNA, the CDR3 is TGTGCCAGCAGCCCGAGAGGGGGCCTCGAGCAGTTCTTC.

This clonotype has only a few counts. V and J are TRBV19 and TRBJ2-2; D may correspond to TRBD1 or TRBD2 (6 bases each). With 4 bases removed from V and 2 bases from J, the gap between germline ends came to 20 bases. The germline gives CDR1 LNHDA, CDR2 SQIVND (reference sequence). The CDR3 is 18 amino acids. CDR3 loop: CASSNLGGGSLNTGELFF. CDR3 sequence (DNA): TGTGCCAGTAGTAACCTCGGGGGCGGAAGTCTCAACACCGGGGAGCTGTTTTTT. Together with reference TRBV19 and TRBJ2-2, the CDR3 gives the full variable domain: DGGITQSPKYLFRKEGQNVTLSCEQNLNHDAMYWYRQDPGQGLRLIYYSQIVNDFQKGDIAEGYSVSREKKESFPLTVTSAQKNPTAFYLCASSNLGGGSLNTGELFFGEGSRLTVL.

This rearrangement joins TRBV29-1 to TRBJ1-5; TRBD1 agrees at 11 bases. Germline V gives CDR1 SQVTM, CDR2 ANQGSEA. CDR3 length: 14 amino acids. With 6 bases clipped from V and 6 bases from J, the junction kept 7 bases outside the gene matches. The CDR3 DNA reads TGCAGCGTGGGACCCGGGACAGGGGGTCAGCCCCAGCATTTT. It is translated as CSVGPGTGGQPQHF.

This rearrangement joins TRBV5-5 to TRBJ2-1, with TRBD2 matching 9 bases. The CDR3 is 15 residues long. Losses at the gene ends were 4 bases for V and 6 bases for J; bases not matched to a gene: 8. Germline assignment: CDR1 SGHKS and CDR2 YYEKEE (reference sequence). CDR3 sequence: CASSPPGLAINEQFF. DNA for the CDR3: TGTGCCAGCAGCCCCCCGGGACTAGCAATCAATGAGCAGTTCTTC.

This clonotype occurred a few times. This chain connects TRBV11-1 to TRBJ2-3; D gene ambiguous. Between the trimmed V and J ends, which lost 2 bases and 2 bases, there was a span of 20 bases. The CDR3 runs 18 residues. Germline lookup yields CDR1 SGHAT and CDR2 FQDESV (reference sequence). The CDR3: CASSLKRWAGTDTDTQYF. The CDR3 DNA reads as TGTGCCAGCAGCTTAAAGAGGTGGGCCGGTACAGACACAGATACGCAGTATTTT.